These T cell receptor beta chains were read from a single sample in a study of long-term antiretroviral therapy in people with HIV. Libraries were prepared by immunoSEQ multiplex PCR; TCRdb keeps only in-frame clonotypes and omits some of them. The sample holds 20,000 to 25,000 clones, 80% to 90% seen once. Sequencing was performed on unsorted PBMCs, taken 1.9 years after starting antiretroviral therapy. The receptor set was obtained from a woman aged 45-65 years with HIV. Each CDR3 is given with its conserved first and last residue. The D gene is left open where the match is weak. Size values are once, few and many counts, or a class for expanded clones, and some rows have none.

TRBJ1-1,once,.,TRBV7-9,CASSSLILGTEAFF,TGTGCCAGCAGCTCCCTGATCTTGGGGACTGAAGCTTTCTTT
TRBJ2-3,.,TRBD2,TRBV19,CASSIASGGSTDTQYF,TGTGCCAGTAGTATCGCTAGCGGGGGGAGCACAGATACGCAGTATTTT
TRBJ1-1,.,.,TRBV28,CASSLLTGRRAFF,TGTGCCAGCAGTTTACTAACGGGGAGACGAGCTTTCTTT
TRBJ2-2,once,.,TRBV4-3,CASSQEGTGAGENTGELFF,TGCGCCAGCAGCCAAGAAGGTACGGGGGCAGGTGAAAATACCGGGGAGCTGTTTTTT
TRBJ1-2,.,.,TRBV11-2,CASSLGPFNYGYTF,TGTGCCAGCAGCCTAGGGCCTTTTAACTATGGCTACACCTTC
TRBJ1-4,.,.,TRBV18,CASSPLRGQTNEKLFF,TGTGCCAGCTCACCGTTGAGGGGACAAACTAATGAAAAACTGTTTTTT
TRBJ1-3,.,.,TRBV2,CASSALGSSGNTIYF,TGTGCCAGCAGTGCTTTGGGCAGCTCTGGAAACACCATATATTTT
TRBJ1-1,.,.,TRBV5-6,CASSLGQSNTEAFF,TGTGCCAGCAGCTTGGGTCAGTCTAACACTGAAGCTTTCTTT
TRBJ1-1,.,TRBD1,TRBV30,CAWDREGNTEAFF,TGTGCCTGGGACAGGGAAGGGAACACTGAAGCTTTCTTT
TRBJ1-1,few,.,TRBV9,CASGGHYGGGAFF,TGTGCCAGTGGGGGACACTACGGCGGAGGCGCTTTCTTT
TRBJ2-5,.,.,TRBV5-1,CASRLGQGMMGETQYF,TGCGCCAGCAGGCTCGGGCAGGGGATGATGGGAGAGACCCAGTACTTC
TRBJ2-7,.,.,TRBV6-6,CASTPKGGGSYEQYF,TGTGCCAGCACACCCAAGGGGGGGGGCTCCTACGAGCAGTACTTC
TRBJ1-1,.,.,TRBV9,CASSKTGGYTEAFF,TGTGCCAGCAGCAAAACGGGGGGGTACACTGAAGCTTTCTTT
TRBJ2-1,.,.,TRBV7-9,CASVPSPPHEQFF,TGTGCCAGCGTCCCCTCCCCCCCCCATGAGCAGTTCTTC
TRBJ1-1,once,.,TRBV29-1,CSVPQNTEAFF,TGCAGCGTTCCTCAGAACACTGAAGCTTTCTTT
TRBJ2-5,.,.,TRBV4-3,CASSQESHSAQYF,TGCGCCAGCAGCCAAGAAAGCCACAGCGCCCAGTACTTC
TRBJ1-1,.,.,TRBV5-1,CASSLGYGGNTEAFF,TGCGCCAGCAGCTTGGGATATGGGGGGAACACTGAAGCTTTCTTT
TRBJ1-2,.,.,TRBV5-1,CASSPTSNYGYTF,TGCGCCAGCAGCCCGACAAGTAACTATGGCTACACCTTC
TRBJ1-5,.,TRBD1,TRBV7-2,CASSFFYRGSGQPQHF,TGTGCCAGCAGCTTCTTTTACAGGGGATCTGGACAGCCCCAGCATTTT
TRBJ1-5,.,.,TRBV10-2,CASSESTRGQPQHF,TGCGCCAGCAGTGAGTCGACGCGGGGTCAGCCCCAGCATTTT
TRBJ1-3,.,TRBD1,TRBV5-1,CASSSRDSSGNTIYF,TGCGCCAGCAGCTCCCGGGACAGCTCTGGAAACACCATATATTTT
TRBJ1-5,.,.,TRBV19,CASSPWSSNQPQHF,TGTGCCAGTAGCCCCTGGAGTAGCAATCAGCCCCAGCATTTT
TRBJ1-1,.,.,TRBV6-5,CASTISRTALRAFF,TGTGCCAGCACCATTAGCCGGACAGCCCTTCGGGCTTTCTTT